These 7 T cell receptor beta chains originate from one sample sequenced in a study of blood T cell repertoires in COVID-19. TCRdb's copy holds only in-frame clones and misses some; the assay was immunoSEQ multiplex PCR. The table has roughly 100,000 clones, 85% seen once. Source material: peripheral blood. Source of these receptors: an older woman with active or convalescent COVID-19.

The chain recombines TRBV19 with TRBJ2-2; D might be TRBD2 (5 bases). The V end lost 7 bases, the J end lost 4 bases, and 16 bases lay between the germline ends. CDR1 is LNHDA and CDR2 is SQIVND in the germline V gene (reference sequence). This CDR3 has 15 amino acids. The CDR3 bases are TGTGCCAGTACCCCTTTAAGGGCGGGCACCGGGGAGCTGTTTTTT. It specifies CASTPLRAGTGELFF. The complete variable domain, with remaining parts taken from reference TRBV19 and TRBJ2-2, reads DGGITQSPKYLFRKEGQNVTLSCEQNLNHDAMYWYRQDPGQGLRLIYYSQIVNDFQKGDIAEGYSVSREKKESFPLTVTSAQKNPTAFYLCASTPLRAGTGELFFGEGSRLTVL.

The chain couples TRBV5-6 to TRBJ1-1, with D possibly matching TRBD1 (6 bases). Germline V gene sequence: CDR1 SGHDT, CDR2 YYEEEE. This CDR3 has 14 amino acids. V lost 2 bases, J lost 7 bases, and 15 bases lay in between. CDR3 in DNA: TGTGCCAGCAGCTTCTCTATGGGGGCTGGTGAAGCTTTCTTT. It codes for CASSFSMGAGEAFF.

The chain is built from TRBV5-1 and TRBJ2-3; D possibly corresponds to TRBD2 (5 bases). Trimming left V 4 bases short and J 0 bases short, with 9 bases between. The germline V gene encodes CDR1 SGHRS and CDR2 YFSETQ. The CDR3 runs 14 residues. CDR3 amino acids: CASSPQRSTDTQYF. CDR3 nucleotides: TGCGCCAGCAGCCCCCAGCGGAGCACAGATACGCAGTATTTT.

The chain is built from TRBV4-2 and TRBJ2-6; TRBD1 matches at 9 bases. Germline V gives CDR1 LGHNA, CDR2 YNFKEQ. J was trimmed by 3 bases and V by 2 bases; bases with no gene match: 11. CDR3 length: 19 residues. As DNA, the CDR3 is TGTGCCAGCAGCCAATGGAATCCGGGACAGGGAAATGGGGCCAACGTCCTGACTTTC. It codes for CASSQWNPGQGNGANVLTF.

This rearrangement joins TRBV7-2 to TRBJ2-6; 7 nucleotides agree with TRBD1. Trimming cost V 6 bases and J 2 bases; bases outside gene matches: 4. Germline CDR1 reads SGHTA; CDR2 reads FQGNSA. This CDR3 is 15 amino acids long. DNA for the CDR3: TGTGCCAGCAGTCTTACAGGGGCTGGGGCCAACGTCCTGACTTTC. Translation gives CASSLTGAGANVLTF.

The chain employs TRBV9 and TRBJ1-5; perhaps TRBD1 as D (6 bases). V was cut by 1 base and J by 0 bases, with 11 bases left in between. The CDR3 is 16 amino acids. Germline CDR1 is SGDLS and CDR2 is YYNGEE. CDR3 amino acids: CASSVLDSYSNQPQHF. CDR3 nucleotides: TGTGCCAGCAGCGTATTGGACAGTTATAGCAATCAGCCCCAGCATTTT.

The V call is TRBV7-9, the J call TRBJ1-2, with D tentatively TRBD1 (6 bases). The CDR3 is 14 amino acids. Trimming pared 7 bases from V and 4 bases from J, leaving 16 bases between. The germline gives CDR1 SEHNR, CDR2 FQNEAQ (reference sequence). The CDR3 region has the DNA TGTGCCAGCACCCAGGGCGGGGGCGCCTATGGCTACACCTTC. This encodes CASTQGGGAYGYTF.